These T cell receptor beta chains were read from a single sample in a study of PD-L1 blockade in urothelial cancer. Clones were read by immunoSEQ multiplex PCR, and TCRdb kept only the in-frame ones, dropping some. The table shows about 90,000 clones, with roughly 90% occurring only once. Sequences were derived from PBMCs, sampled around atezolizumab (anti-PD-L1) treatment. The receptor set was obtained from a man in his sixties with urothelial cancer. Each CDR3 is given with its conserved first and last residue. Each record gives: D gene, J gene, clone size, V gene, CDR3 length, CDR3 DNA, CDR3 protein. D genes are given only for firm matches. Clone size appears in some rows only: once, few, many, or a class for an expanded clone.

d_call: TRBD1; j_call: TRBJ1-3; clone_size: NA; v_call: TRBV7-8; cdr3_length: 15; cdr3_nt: TGTGCCAGCAGCCTACAGGGGTATTCTGGAAACACCATATATTTT; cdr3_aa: CASSLQGYSGNTIYF
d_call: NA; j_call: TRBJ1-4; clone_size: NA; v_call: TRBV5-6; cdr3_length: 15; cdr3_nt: TGTGCCAGCAGCTTCCGGGACGGGGGGTATGAAAAACTGTTTTTT; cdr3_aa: CASSFRDGGYEKLFF
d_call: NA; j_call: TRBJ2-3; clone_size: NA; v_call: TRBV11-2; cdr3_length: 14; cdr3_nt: TGTGCCGTCGATGGGCGGGGAAGCACAGATACGCAGTATTTT; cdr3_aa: CAVDGRGSTDTQYF
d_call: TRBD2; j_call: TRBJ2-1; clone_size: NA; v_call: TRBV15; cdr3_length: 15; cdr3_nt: TGTGCCACCAGCAGAGATATGGCGGGAGACAATGAGCAGTTCTTC; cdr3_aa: CATSRDMAGDNEQFF
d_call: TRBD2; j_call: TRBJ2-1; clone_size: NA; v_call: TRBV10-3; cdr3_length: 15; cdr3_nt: TGTGCCATCAGTGTAGGGACTACCCCCTACAATGAGCAGTTCTTC; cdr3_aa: CAISVGTTPYNEQFF
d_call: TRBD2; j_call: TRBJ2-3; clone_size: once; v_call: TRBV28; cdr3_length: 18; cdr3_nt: TGTGCCAGCGGTACTAGCGGGAGGGCCCACTCTTTCACAGATACGCAGTATTTT; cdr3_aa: CASGTSGRAHSFTDTQYF
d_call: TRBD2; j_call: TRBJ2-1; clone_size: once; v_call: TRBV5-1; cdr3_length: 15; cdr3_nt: TGCGCCAGCAGCTTCGGACTAGCGGATTTCAATGAGCAGTTCTTC; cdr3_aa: CASSFGLADFNEQFF
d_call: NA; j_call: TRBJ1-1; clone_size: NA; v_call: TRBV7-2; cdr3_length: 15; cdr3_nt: TGTGCCAGCAGCTTTAAGGGGTCCTTCCCTTCTACAGCTTTCTTT; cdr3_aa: CASSFKGSFPSTAFF
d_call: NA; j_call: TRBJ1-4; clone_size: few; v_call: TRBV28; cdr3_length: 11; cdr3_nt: TGTGCCAGCAGTTTCGGAGGAAAACTGTTTTTT; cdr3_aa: CASSFGGKLFF
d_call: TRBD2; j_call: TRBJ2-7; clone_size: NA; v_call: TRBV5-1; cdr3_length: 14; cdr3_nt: TGCGCCAGCAGCGAGACTAGCGGCTCCTACGAGCAGTACTTC; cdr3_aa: CASSETSGSYEQYF
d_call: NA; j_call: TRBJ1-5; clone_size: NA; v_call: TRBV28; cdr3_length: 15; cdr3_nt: TGTGCCAGCAGTCTCAGGGGTTCTGACAATCAGCCCCAGCATTTT; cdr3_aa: CASSLRGSDNQPQHF
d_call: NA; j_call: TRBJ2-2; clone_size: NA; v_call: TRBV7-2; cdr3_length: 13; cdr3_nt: TGTGCCAGCAGCTTAGCGGTACACGGGGAGCTGTTTTTT; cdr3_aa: CASSLAVHGELFF
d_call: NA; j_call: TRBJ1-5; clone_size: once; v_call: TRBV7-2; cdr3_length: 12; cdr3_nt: TGTGCCAGCAGCTCCAATCAGGGGCCCCAGCATTTT; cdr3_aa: CASSSNQGPQHF
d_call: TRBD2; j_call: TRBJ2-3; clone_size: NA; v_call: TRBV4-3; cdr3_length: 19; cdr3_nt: TGCGCCAGCAGCCCCCACAACCGAGGACTAGCGGGGGAGCGAGATACGCAGTATTTT; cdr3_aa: CASSPHNRGLAGERDTQYF
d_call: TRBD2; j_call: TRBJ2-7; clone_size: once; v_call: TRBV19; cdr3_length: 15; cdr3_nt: TGTGCCAGTAGTTCTGCGGGGCGGGGGTATTTCGAGCAGTACTTC; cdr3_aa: CASSSAGRGYFEQYF
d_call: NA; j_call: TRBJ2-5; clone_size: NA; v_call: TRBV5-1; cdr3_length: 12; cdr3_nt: TGCGCCAGCAGCTTGAGACAGGAGACCCAGTACTTC; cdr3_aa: CASSLRQETQYF
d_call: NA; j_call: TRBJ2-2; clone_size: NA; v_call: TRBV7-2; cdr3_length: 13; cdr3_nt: TGTGCCAGCAGCTTAAGCCACACCGGGGAGCTGTTTTTT; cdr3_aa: CASSLSHTGELFF
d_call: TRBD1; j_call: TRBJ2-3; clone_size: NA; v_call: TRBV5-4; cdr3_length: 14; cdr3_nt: TGTGCCAGCAGCATCGGACAGGGTTCAGATACGCAGTATTTT; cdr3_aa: CASSIGQGSDTQYF
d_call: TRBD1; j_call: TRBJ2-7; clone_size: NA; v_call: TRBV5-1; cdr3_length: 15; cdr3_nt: TGCGCCAGCAGCCCCGCTGGACAGGGGTCCCACGAGCAGTACTTC; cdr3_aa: CASSPAGQGSHEQYF
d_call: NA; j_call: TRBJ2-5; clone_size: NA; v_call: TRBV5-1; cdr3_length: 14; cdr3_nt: TGCGCCAGCAGCTTGGGTCCAGGGCAAGAGACCCAGTACTTC; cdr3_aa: CASSLGPGQETQYF
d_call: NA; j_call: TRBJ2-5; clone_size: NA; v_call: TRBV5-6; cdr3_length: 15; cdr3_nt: TGTGCCAGCAGCGTGGGGGCGGTGAGCGGAGAGACCCAGTACTTC; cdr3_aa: CASSVGAVSGETQYF
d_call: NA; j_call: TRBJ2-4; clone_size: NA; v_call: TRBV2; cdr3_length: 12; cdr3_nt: TGTGCCAGCAGCCCACGAGGGAACATTCAGTACTTC; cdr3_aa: CASSPRGNIQYF
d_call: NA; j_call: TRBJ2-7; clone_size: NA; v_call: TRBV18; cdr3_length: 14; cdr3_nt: TGTGCCAGCTCAACCACCCCAGGGGCCAACGAGCAGTACTTC; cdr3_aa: CASSTTPGANEQYF
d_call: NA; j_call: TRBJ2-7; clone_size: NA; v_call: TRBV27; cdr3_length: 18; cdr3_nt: TGTGCCAGCAGTTTACGTCCCTCCCCGGCGGGGTCCTCCTACGAGCAGTACTTC; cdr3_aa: CASSLRPSPAGSSYEQYF
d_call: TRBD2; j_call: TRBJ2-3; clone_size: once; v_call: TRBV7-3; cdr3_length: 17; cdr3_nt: TGTGCCAGCAGCTCCGGACTAGCGGGAGGCTCCACAGATACGCAGTATTTT; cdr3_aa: CASSSGLAGGSTDTQYF
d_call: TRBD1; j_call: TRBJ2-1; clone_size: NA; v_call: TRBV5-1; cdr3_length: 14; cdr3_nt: TGCGCCAGCAGCCCGGATCAGGGGGCGAGTGAGCAGTTCTTC; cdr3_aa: CASSPDQGASEQFF
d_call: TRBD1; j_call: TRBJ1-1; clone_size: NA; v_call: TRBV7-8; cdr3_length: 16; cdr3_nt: TGTGCCAGCAGCTTAGGGACAGGACATGTGAACACTGAAGCTTTCTTT; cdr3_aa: CASSLGTGHVNTEAFF
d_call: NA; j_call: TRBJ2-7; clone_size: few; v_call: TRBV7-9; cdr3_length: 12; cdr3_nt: TGTGCCAGCAGCCCGAGGGACTACGAGCAGTACTTC; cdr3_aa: CASSPRDYEQYF
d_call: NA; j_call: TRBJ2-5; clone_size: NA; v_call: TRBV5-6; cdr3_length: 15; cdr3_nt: TGTGCCAGCAGCCAGCGGGTGGGGTCAAGAGAGACCCAGTACTTC; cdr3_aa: CASSQRVGSRETQYF
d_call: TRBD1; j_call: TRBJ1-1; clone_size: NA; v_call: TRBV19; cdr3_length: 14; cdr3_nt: TGTGCCAGTAGTTCAGGACAGGGGGTCACTGAAGCTTTCTTT; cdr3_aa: CASSSGQGVTEAFF
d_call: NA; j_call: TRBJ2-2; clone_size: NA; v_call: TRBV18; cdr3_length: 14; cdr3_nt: TGTGCCAGCTCAGGTCAGGGCGACACCGGGGAGCTGTTTTTT; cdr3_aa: CASSGQGDTGELFF
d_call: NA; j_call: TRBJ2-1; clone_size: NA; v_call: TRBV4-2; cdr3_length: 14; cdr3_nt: TGTGCCAGCAGCCAAGACGGCTCCTACAATGAGCAGTTCTTC; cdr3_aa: CASSQDGSYNEQFF
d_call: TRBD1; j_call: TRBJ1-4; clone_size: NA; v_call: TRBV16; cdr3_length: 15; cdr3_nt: TGTGCCAGCAGCCAATCCAGGGACAGCGGGGGAAAACTGTTTTTT; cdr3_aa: CASSQSRDSGGKLFF
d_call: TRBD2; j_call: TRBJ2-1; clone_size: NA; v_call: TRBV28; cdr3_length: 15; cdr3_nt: TGTGCCAGCAGGAGGACTAGCGGGAGCTTGAATGAGCAGTTCTTC; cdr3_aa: CASRRTSGSLNEQFF
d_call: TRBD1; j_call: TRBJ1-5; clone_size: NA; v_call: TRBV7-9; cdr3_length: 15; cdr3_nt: TGTGCCAGCAGCCCCTTTCTCACAGGGGATCAGCCCCAGCATTTT; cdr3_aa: CASSPFLTGDQPQHF
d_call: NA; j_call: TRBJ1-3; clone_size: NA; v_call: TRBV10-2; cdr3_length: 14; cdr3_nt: TGCGCCAGCAGTGAGTCAGGGGCTGGAAACACCATATATTTT; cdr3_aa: CASSESGAGNTIYF
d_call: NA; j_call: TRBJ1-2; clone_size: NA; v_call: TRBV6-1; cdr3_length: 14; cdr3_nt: TGTGCCAGCAGTGAAAGTCTGGGGGGCTATGGCTACACCTTC; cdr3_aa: CASSESLGGYGYTF
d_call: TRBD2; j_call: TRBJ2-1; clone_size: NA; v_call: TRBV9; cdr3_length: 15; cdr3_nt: TGTGCCAGCAGCGCAACTAGCGGGAGGGCCACTGAGCAGTTCTTC; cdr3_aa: CASSATSGRATEQFF
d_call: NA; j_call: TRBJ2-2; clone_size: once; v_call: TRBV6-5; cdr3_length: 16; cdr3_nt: TGTGCCAGCAGTTACCAGGCTAGCGTGAACACCGGGGAGCTGTTTTTT; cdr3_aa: CASSYQASVNTGELFF
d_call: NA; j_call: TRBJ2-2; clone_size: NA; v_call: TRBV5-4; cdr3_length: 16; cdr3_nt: TGTGCCAGCAGCTTGGTAACCCCCGGAGCGCCCGGGGAGCTGTTTTTT; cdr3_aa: CASSLVTPGAPGELFF
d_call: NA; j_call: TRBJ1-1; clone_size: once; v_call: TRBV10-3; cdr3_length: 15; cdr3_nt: TGTGCCATCAGCCCTGAAGGGGTTGCGAACACTGAAGCTTTCTTT; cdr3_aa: CAISPEGVANTEAFF
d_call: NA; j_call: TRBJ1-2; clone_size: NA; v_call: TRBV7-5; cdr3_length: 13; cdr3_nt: TGTGCCAGAAACCCGTCCAGGGGAGATGGCTACACCTTC; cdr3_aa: CARNPSRGDGYTF
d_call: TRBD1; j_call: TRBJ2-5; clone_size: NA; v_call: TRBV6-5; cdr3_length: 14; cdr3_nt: TGTGCCAGCAGTTACTCGGACAGGGGAGAGACCCAGTACTTC; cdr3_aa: CASSYSDRGETQYF
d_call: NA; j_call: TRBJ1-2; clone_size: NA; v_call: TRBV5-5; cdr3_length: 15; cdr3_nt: TGTGCCAGCAGCTTGGGGGGGCCGGCTAACTATGGCTACACCTTC; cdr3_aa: CASSLGGPANYGYTF
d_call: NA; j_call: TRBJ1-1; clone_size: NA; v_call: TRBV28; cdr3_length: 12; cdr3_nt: TGTGCCAGCAGTTTAACTACCCCTGAAGCTTTCTTT; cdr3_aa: CASSLTTPEAFF
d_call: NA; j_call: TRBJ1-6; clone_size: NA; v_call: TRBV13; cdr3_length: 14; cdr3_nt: TGTGCCAGCAGCTTACAGGGAAATAATTCACCCCTCCACTTT; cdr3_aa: CASSLQGNNSPLHF
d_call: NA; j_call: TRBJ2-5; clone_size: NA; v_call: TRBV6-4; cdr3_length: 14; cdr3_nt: TGTGCCAGCGGATCTCGGACAGAGCAAGAGACCCAGTACTTC; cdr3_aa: CASGSRTEQETQYF
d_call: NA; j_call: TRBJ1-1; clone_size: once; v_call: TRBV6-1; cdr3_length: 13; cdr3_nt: TGTGCCAGCAGTGACAGGGGTTATACTGAAGCTTTCTTT; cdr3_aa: CASSDRGYTEAFF
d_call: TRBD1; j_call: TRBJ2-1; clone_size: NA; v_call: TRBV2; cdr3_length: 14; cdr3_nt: TGTGCCAGCAGTGGACAGGGTTCCTACAATGAGCAGTTCTTC; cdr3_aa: CASSGQGSYNEQFF
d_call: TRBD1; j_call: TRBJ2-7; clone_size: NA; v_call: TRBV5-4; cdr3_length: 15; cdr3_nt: TGTGCCAGCAGCCCAGGGGGTGTGGGCCCGGGCGAGCAGTACTTC; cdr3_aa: CASSPGGVGPGEQYF
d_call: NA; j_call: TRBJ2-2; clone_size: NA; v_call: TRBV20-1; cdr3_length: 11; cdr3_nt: TGCAGTGCTAGAGATCTGGGGGAGCTGTTTTTT; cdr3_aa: CSARDLGELFF
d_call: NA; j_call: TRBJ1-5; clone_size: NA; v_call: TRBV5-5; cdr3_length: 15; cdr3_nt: TGTGCCAGCAGCTTGGCAGGGGCCACCAATCAGCCCCAGCATTTT; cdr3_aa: CASSLAGATNQPQHF
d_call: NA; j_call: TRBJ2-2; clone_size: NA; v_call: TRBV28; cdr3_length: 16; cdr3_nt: TGTGCCAGCATCCTTTCGGGGGGCGTCGGCACCGGGGAGCTGTTTTTT; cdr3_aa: CASILSGGVGTGELFF
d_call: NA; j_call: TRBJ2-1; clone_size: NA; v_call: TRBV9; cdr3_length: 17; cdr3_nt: TGTGCCAGCAGCCCAGGAGGAAGCGGGTTTTCCTACAATGAGCAGTTCTTC; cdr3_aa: CASSPGGSGFSYNEQFF
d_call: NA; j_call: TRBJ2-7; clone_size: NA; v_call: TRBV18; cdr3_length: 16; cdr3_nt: TGTGCCAGCTCACCGCAGGGATCTGGGGTACCTTACGAGCAGTACTTC; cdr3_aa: CASSPQGSGVPYEQYF
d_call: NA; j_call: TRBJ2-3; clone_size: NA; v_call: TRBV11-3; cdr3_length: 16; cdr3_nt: TGTGCCAGCAGCTTAGAGGTGGGGGGTCGGACAGATACGCAGTATTTT; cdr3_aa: CASSLEVGGRTDTQYF
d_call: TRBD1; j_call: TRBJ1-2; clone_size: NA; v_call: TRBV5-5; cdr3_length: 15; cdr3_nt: TGTGCCAGCAGCCAGGACAGGGGAACGCTCCATGGCTACACCTTC; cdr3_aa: CASSQDRGTLHGYTF
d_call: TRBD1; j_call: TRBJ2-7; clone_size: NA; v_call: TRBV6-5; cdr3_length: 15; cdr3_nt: TGTGCCAGCAGTTATAGGGGACAGGGGCCCTACGAGCAGTACTTC; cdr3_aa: CASSYRGQGPYEQYF
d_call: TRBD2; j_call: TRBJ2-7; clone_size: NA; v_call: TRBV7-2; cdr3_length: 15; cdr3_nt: TGTGCCAGCAGCCCCAGCGGGACTAGCGGTTACGAGCAGTACTTC; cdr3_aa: CASSPSGTSGYEQYF
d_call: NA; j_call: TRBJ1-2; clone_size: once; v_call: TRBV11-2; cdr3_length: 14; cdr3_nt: TGTGCCAGCAGGTCGCGGCAGGGTCTCTCTGGCTACACCTTC; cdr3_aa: CASRSRQGLSGYTF